These 4 T cell receptor beta chains were sequenced from one sample in a study of cytomegalovirus exposure and HLA in healthy donors. The study ran its PCR with 60 Vbeta and 13 Jbeta primers. Here immunoSEQ multiplex PCR was the method, and the copy in TCRdb shows in-frame clones only, minus some. The table lists about 150,000 clones, 84% of them singletons. Material: PBMCs. These receptors came from a man aged 18-30 years in good health and CMV-seronegative.

V is TRBV5-4 and J is TRBJ2-1; 13 bases are shared with TRBD2. The CDR3 has 17 residues. Germline CDR1 SGHNT, CDR2 YYREEE (reference sequence). Trimming at V came to 3 bases and at J to 7 bases, leaving 10 bases not matched to a gene. CDR3 nucleotides: TGTGCCAGCAGCTCCCTCCAGACTAGCGGGAGGAGTAATGAGCAGTTCTTC. Its translation: CASSSLQTSGRSNEQFF. Based on the CDR3 plus reference TRBV5-4 and TRBJ2-1, the full variable domain is ETGVTQSPTHLIKTRGQQVTLRCSSQSGHNTVSWYQQALGQGPQFIFQYYREEENGRGNFPPRFSGLQFPNYSSELNVNALELDDSALYLCASSSLQTSGRSNEQFFGPGTRLTVL.

This chain links TRBV27 with TRBJ2-1; 8 bases map to TRBD2. The CDR3 has 14 residues. In germline, CDR1 is MNHEY, CDR2 SMNVEV (reference sequence). V was pared by 8 bases and J by 7 bases, with 10 bases of the junction left unmatched. The CDR3 coding sequence is TGTGCCAGCGGATATGCTAGCGGGTGGAATGAGCAGTTCTTC. This codes for CASGYASGWNEQFF.

The V call is TRBV9, the J call TRBJ1-5; D not resolved. Germline V gene data show CDR1 as SGDLS and CDR2 as YYNGEE. Deletions cut 1 base from V and 0 bases from J, with 5 bases between. This CDR3 has 14 amino acids. The CDR3 coding sequence is TGTGCCAGCAGCGTAAGCCATAGCAATCAGCCCCAGCATTTT. The encoded protein is CASSVSHSNQPQHF.

The chain joins TRBV28 to TRBJ1-5; TRBD1 aligns across 8 bases. CDR3 size: 18 residues. Germline V lookup: CDR1 MDHEN, CDR2 SYDVKM. The ends lost 6 bases at V and 3 bases at J; junction bases unmatched: 16. The CDR3 region is CASSPGRQGTLYNQPQHF. In DNA, the CDR3 is TGTGCCAGCAGCCCAGGGCGACAGGGGACCCTTTACAATCAGCCCCAGCATTTT.